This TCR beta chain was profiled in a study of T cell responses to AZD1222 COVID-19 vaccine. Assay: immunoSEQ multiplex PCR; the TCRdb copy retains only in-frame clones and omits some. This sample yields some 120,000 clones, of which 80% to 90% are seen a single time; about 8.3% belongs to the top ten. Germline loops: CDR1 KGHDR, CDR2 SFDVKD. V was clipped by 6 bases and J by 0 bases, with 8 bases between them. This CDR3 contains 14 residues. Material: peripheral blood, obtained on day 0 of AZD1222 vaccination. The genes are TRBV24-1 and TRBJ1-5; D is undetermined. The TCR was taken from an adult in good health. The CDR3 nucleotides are TGTGCCACCAGTACGGGATTTAGCAATCAGCCCCAGCATTTT. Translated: CATSTGFSNQPQHF.